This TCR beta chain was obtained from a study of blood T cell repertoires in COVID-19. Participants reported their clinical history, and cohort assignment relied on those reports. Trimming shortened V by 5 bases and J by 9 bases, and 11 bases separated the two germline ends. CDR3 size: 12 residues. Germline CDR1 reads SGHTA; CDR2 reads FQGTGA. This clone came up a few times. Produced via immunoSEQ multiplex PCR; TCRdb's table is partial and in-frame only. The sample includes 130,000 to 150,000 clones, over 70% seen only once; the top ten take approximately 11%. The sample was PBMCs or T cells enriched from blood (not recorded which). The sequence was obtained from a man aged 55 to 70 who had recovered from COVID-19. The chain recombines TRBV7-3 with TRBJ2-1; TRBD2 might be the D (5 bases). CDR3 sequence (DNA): TGTGCCAGCAGCCCGGGATATAGTGAGCAGTTCTTC. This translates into CASSPGYSEQFF.